The T cell receptor beta chain under discussion was sequenced for a study of blood T cells in healthy people across ages. Study-level information: About one barcoded beta molecule per two T cells came from capture by template switching.

The study's findings and limits: The study lacked donor CMV status, which possibly confounded expanded clonotype changes. Older age went with lower TCR beta diversity per million T cells, in a roughly linear way.

This clonotype came up a few times. Its matching antigen is unknown. For the second PCR, which ran for about 7 to 11 cycles, a sample-barcoded 5' primer and a J-beta primer mix were used. TCRdb fed the 5' RACE reads into MiXCR, producing one record per CDR3 protein. Here the sample spans over a million distinct CDR3 sequences, approximately 39% being singletons. Germline V gene lookup returns CDR1 MNHEY and CDR2 SVGAGI. The CDR3 is 14 amino acids. V was clipped by 10 bases and J by 1 base; unmatched bases: 7. The sequenced material came from blood. The clonotype originates from a woman in her late teens or twenties in good health. The genes are TRBV6-5 and TRBJ2-1; 7 nucleotides align to TRBD2. The chain's CDR3 is CATRSGASYNEQFF. CDR3 bases: TGTGCCACCCGAAGCGGGGCTTCCTACAATGAGCAGTTCTTC.